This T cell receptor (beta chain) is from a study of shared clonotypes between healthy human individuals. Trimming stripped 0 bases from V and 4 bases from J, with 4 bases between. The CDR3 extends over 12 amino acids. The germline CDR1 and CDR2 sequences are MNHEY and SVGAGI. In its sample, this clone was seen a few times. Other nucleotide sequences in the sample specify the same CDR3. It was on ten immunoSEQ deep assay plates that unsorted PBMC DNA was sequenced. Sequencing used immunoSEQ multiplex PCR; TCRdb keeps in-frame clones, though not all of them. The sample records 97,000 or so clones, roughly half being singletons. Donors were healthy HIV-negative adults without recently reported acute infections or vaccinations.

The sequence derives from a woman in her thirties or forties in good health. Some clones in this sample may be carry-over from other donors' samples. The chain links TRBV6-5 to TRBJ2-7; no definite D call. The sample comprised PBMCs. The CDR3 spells CASSYSRYEQYF. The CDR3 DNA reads TGTGCCAGCAGTTACTCTAGATACGAGCAGTACTTC.